These T cell receptor beta chains were read from a single sample in a study of shared clonotypes between healthy human individuals. The protocol was immunoSEQ multiplex PCR, while the TCRdb copy is restricted to in-frame clones and leaves out a portion. The repertoire holds some 2,100,000 clones, with almost 96% as singletons. The sequencing sample was made of naive CD4+ T cells sorted from blood. Source of these receptors: a man between 18 and 35 years old in good health. CDR3s include the opening cysteine and the closing phenylalanine or tryptophan. Each record gives: D gene, J gene, V gene, clone size, CDR3 DNA, CDR3 protein. A D gene is named only where the DNA matches it firmly. The size field is filled for only some rows; it gives once, few, many or a size class.

>TRBD1|TRBJ1-5|TRBV6-1|.
TGTGCCAGCAGTGATTTCGGGACAGGGGGGAATCAGCCCCAGCATTTT
CASSDFGTGGNQPQHF
>TRBD2|TRBJ2-5|TRBV6-5|.
TGTGCCAGCAGAGGACTAGCACAGTACTTC
CASRGLAQYF
>.|TRBJ2-1|TRBV7-6|.
TGTGCCAGCAGCTTAGCGACCTTAGGCGGGATCTCCTACAATGAGCAGTTCTTC
CASSLATLGGISYNEQFF
>TRBD2|TRBJ2-3|TRBV29-1|.
TGCAGCGTTACTCCCGGTCTAGCGGGGGGTTTGGCGCAGTATTTT
CSVTPGLAGGLAQYF
>TRBD1|TRBJ1-6|TRBV5-1|.
TGCGCCAGCAGCTTCGGGACAGCGGATTCACCCCTCCACTTT
CASSFGTADSPLHF
>.|TRBJ1-4|TRBV28|.
TGTGCCAGCAGTTTATGGCAGGGTCGTAATGAAAAACTGTTTTTT
CASSLWQGRNEKLFF
>TRBD1|TRBJ2-5|TRBV30|.
TGTGCCTGGAGTCCCATAGGACAGGGGGGACAAGAGACCCAGTACTTC
CAWSPIGQGGQETQYF
>.|TRBJ2-2|TRBV7-2|once
TGTGCCAGCAGCTTAGATAGATGGGGCGGGGAGCTGTTTTTT
CASSLDRWGGELFF
>.|TRBJ1-3|TRBV6-5|.
TGTGCCAGCAGTTACTCGGGGACTGGTTTCCCCATATATTTT
CASSYSGTGFPIYF
>.|TRBJ1-3|TRBV7-2|.
TGTGCCAGCAGCTTAAGAACGGACAGAAGCTCTGGAAACACCATATATTTT
CASSLRTDRSSGNTIYF
>.|TRBJ1-4|TRBV5-1|.
TGCGCCAGCAGACTGGGGGCGAAGAATGAAAAACTGTTTTTT
CASRLGAKNEKLFF
>.|TRBJ2-2|TRBV9|.
TGTGCCAGCAGCGCGGACAGAAACACCGGGGAGCTGTTTTTT
CASSADRNTGELFF
>.|TRBJ2-5|TRBV5-6|.
TGTGCCAGCAGCCGGGACCTTAAATTCCAAGAGACCCAGTACTTC
CASSRDLKFQETQYF
>.|TRBJ1-4|TRBV5-1|.
TGCGCCAGCAGCTTGGGTCGGGGTGAAAAACTGTTTTTT
CASSLGRGEKLFF
>TRBD1|TRBJ1-1|TRBV2|.
TGTGCCAGCAAGGGACAGGGGAGCTTGAGGGCTGAAGCTTTCTTT
CASKGQGSLRAEAFF
>.|TRBJ2-1|TRBV28|.
TGTGCCAGCAGTTTAGGGGAGGGGGGACCGTACAATGAGCAGTTCTTC
CASSLGEGGPYNEQFF
>.|TRBJ1-5|TRBV28|.
TGTGCCAGCAGTCCCTATCGTCAGCCCCAGCATTTT
CASSPYRQPQHF
>.|TRBJ1-5|TRBV6-9|.
TGTGCCCCTTCCTGGGGAAAATCGTCTAGCAATCAGCCCCAGCATTTT
CAPSWGKSSSNQPQHF
>.|TRBJ2-5|TRBV7-3|once
TGTGCCAGCAGCTTAGCGTATACGGAGACCCAGTACTTC
CASSLAYTETQYF
>TRBD1|TRBJ2-1|TRBV15|once
TGTGCCACCAGCACACTTCAGGGACAGTACAATGAGCAGTTCTTC
CATSTLQGQYNEQFF
>.|TRBJ2-7|TRBV6-1|.
TGTGCCAGCAGTGAACGGGCAGGGGAGGACGAGCAGTACTTC
CASSERAGEDEQYF
>.|TRBJ1-2|TRBV5-3|.
TGTGCCAGGACCTCCGGGGTAAACTATGGCTACACCTTC
CARTSGVNYGYTF
>.|TRBJ1-6|TRBV19|.
TGTGCCAGTAACCTCCCGGGACGGGATTCACCCCTCCACTTT
CASNLPGRDSPLHF
>.|TRBJ1-2|TRBV11-2|.
TGTGCCAGCAGCGCCGGACAGTTCGAGGGCTACACCTTC
CASSAGQFEGYTF
>TRBD1|TRBJ1-5|TRBV7-2|.
TGTGCCAGCAGCCAGCGACAGGGGACGAATCAGCCCCAGCATTTT
CASSQRQGTNQPQHF
>.|TRBJ1-6|TRBV19|.
TGTGCCAGTAGTATAGGAGGAAAGGGGGTTAATTCACCCCTCCACTTT
CASSIGGKGVNSPLHF
>.|TRBJ2-2|TRBV19|.
TGTGCCAGTAGTATAAGTAGATACACCGGGGAGCTGTTTTTT
CASSISRYTGELFF
>.|TRBJ2-7|TRBV6-5|.
TGTGCCAGCAGGCGCGCAGTGACCTTGTACGAGCAGTACTTC
CASRRAVTLYEQYF
>TRBD2|TRBJ2-5|TRBV27|once
TGTGCCAGCAGCACTACAAGCGGGAGGGCCGGGACCCAGTACTTC
CASSTTSGRAGTQYF
>.|TRBJ2-3|TRBV15|.
TGTGCCACCAGCAGAGATCCAGGAGATACGCAGTATTTT
CATSRDPGDTQYF
>TRBD2|TRBJ2-1|TRBV29-1|.
TGCAGCTCCGAGAGGGGGACTAGCGTCAATGAGCAGTTCTTC
CSSERGTSVNEQFF
>.|TRBJ1-3|TRBV7-2|.
TGTGCCAGCAGCTTAGTCCTGCTTGTGGGTGGAAACACCATATATTTT
CASSLVLLVGGNTIYF
>.|TRBJ1-1|TRBV5-4|.
TGTGCCAGCAGTCCTTTCCAGGGGATCGTGAACACTGAAGCTTTCTTT
CASSPFQGIVNTEAFF
>.|TRBJ1-1|TRBV7-2|.
TGTGCCAGCAGCTGGCTGACGGTGAACACTGAAGCTTTCTTT
CASSWLTVNTEAFF
>TRBD1|TRBJ1-1|TRBV9|.
TGTGCCAGCAGCCCTACCCACAGGGGAGCCAACACTGAAGCTTTCTTT
CASSPTHRGANTEAFF
>.|TRBJ2-4|TRBV5-6|.
TGTGCCAGCAGCTTCAGGTGGGCATTAGAGGAAAACATTCAGTACTTC
CASSFRWALEENIQYF
>.|TRBJ2-7|TRBV11-2|.
TGTGCCAGCAGCTCAACGTTCGAGCAGTACTTC
CASSSTFEQYF
>TRBD2|TRBJ2-3|TRBV27|.
TGTGCCAGCAGTTCCAAGACTAGCGGAGGGACAGATACGCAGTATTTT
CASSSKTSGGTDTQYF
>.|TRBJ2-5|TRBV15|.
TGTGCCACCAGCAGAGAGCCACAGGCGTGGGAGACCCAGTACTTC
CATSREPQAWETQYF
>.|TRBJ1-2|TRBV11-2|.
TGTGCCAGCAGCCCCCGCCGCGACTATGGCTACACCTTC
CASSPRRDYGYTF
>.|TRBJ1-1|TRBV2|.
TGTGCCAGCAGGATTACCTGGGGGCTCGATGAAGCTTTCTTT
CASRITWGLDEAFF
>.|TRBJ2-7|TRBV18|.
TGTGCCAGCTCACCGGGTTCTGGGGAGCAGTACTTC
CASSPGSGEQYF
>.|TRBJ1-2|TRBV6-6|.
TGTGCCAGCAGTCCACCAACTAACTATGGCTACACCTTC
CASSPPTNYGYTF
>TRBD1|TRBJ1-2|TRBV9|.
TGTGCCAGCAGCGTGGGAGGGGGCGACTATGGCTACACCTTC
CASSVGGGDYGYTF
>TRBD1|TRBJ2-7|TRBV18|.
TGTGCCAGCTCACTGACAGGGCTTTCCTACGAGCAGTACTTC
CASSLTGLSYEQYF
>.|TRBJ1-5|TRBV5-6|.
TGTGCCAGCAGCTTGGCCACAGGGCCCCAGCATTTT
CASSLATGPQHF